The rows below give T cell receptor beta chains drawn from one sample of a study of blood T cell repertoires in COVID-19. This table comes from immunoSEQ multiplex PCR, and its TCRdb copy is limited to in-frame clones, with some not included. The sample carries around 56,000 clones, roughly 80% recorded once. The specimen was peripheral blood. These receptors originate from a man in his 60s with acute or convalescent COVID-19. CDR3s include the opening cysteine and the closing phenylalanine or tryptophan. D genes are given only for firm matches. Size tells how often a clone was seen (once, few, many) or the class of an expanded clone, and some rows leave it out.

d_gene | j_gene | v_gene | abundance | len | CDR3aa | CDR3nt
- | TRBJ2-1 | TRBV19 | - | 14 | CATSRAQLPNEQFF | TGTGCCACTTCCAGGGCCCAGCTGCCCAATGAGCAGTTCTTC
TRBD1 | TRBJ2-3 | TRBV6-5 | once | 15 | CASSSAGGRTQSQYF | TGTGCCAGCAGTTCAGCAGGGGGCCGCACTCAGTCGCAGTATTTT
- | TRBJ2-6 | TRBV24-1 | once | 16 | CATSDGERSGANVLTF | TGTGCCACCAGTGATGGAGAGCGCTCTGGGGCCAACGTCCTGACTTTC
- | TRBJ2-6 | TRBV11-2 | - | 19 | CASSSVLRGRETGANVLTF | TGTGCCAGCAGCTCAGTATTGAGGGGGCGGGAAACTGGGGCCAACGTCCTGACTTTC
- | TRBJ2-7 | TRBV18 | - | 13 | CASSLLSSYEQYF | TGTGCCAGCTCACTCTTGAGCTCCTACGAGCAGTACTTC
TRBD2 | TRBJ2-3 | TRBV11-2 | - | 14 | CASSFSGITDTQYF | TGTGCCAGCAGCTTCAGCGGGATCACAGATACGCAGTATTTT
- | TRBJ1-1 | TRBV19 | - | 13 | CASSPADSAEAFF | TGTGCCAGTAGTCCCGCTGACTCAGCTGAAGCTTTCTTT
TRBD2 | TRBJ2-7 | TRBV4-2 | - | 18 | CASSDAAGTSGGAREQYF | TGTGCCAGCAGCGATGCGGCCGGGACTAGCGGGGGGGCAAGGGAGCAGTACTTC
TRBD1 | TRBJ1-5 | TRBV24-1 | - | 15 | CATKTGKSSNQPQHF | TGTGCCACCAAGACAGGGAAAAGCAGCAATCAGCCCCAGCATTTT
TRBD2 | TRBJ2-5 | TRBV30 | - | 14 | CAWSPLAGMETQYF | TGTGCCTGGAGTCCTCTAGCGGGGATGGAGACCCAGTACTTC
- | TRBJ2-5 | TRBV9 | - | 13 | CASSAGLIETQYF | TGTGCCAGCAGCGCGGGGTTGATTGAGACCCAGTACTTC
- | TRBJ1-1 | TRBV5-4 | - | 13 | CASSLGEGTEAFF | TGTGCCAGCAGCTTGGGTGAAGGGACAGAAGCTTTCTTT
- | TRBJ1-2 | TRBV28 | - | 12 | CASSSQDYGYTF | TGTGCCAGCAGTTCACAGGATTATGGCTACACCTTC
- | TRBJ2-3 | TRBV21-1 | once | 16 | CASSKEGTMGTDTQYF | TGTGCCAGCAGCAAAGAGGGGACTATGGGCACAGATACGCAGTATTTT
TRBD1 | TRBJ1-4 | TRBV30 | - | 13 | CAWGGQLFEKLFF | TGTGCCTGGGGGGGACAGCTTTTTGAAAAACTGTTTTTT
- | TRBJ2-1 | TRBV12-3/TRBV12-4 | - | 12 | CASSDRPNEQFF | TGTGCCAGCAGTGACAGGCCAAATGAGCAGTTCTTC
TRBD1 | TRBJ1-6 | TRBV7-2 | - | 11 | CASSWDRNLHF | TGTGCCAGCAGCTGGGACAGGAACCTCCACTTT
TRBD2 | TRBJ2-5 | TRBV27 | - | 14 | CASSSPGLRQTQYF | TGTGCCAGCAGTTCACCGGGACTAAGGCAGACCCAGTACTTC
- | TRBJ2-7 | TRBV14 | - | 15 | CASSQEKAGTYEQYF | TGTGCCAGCAGCCAAGAGAAGGCCGGGACCTACGAGCAGTACTTC
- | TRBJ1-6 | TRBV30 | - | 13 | CAPSEGGGGPLHF | TGTGCCCCTTCGGAGGGGGGGGGTGGACCCCTCCACTTT
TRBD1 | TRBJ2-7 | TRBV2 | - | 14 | CASSNDRGNYEQYF | TGTGCCAGCAGTAATGACAGGGGGAACTACGAGCAGTACTTC
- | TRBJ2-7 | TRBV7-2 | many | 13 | CASSSRTFYEQYF | TGTGCCAGCAGCTCTAGGACATTTTACGAGCAGTACTTC
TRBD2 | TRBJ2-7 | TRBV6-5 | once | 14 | CASKSWGGRDEQYF | TGTGCCAGCAAGTCCTGGGGGGGACGAGACGAGCAGTACTTC
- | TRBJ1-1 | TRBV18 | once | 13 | CASSQQANTEAFF | TGTGCCAGCTCTCAACAGGCGAACACTGAAGCTTTCTTT
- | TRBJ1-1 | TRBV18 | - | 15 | CASSPNFQENTEAFF | TGTGCCAGCTCACCGAACTTTCAGGAAAACACTGAAGCTTTCTTT
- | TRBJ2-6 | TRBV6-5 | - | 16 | CASSYSGASGANVLTF | TGTGCCAGCAGTTACTCGGGGGCCTCTGGGGCCAACGTCCTGACTTTC
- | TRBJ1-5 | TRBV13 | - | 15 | CASSLGLGGGNPQHF | TGTGCCAGCAGCTTAGGCCTGGGGGGGGGCAATCCCCAGCATTTT
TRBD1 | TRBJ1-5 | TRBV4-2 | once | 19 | CASSQDPATTGYSNQPQHF | TGTGCCAGCAGCCAAGATCCTGCTACGACAGGGTATAGCAATCAGCCCCAGCATTTT
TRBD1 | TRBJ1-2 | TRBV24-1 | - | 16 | CATSDPGQGPLYGYTF | TGTGCCACCAGTGACCCGGGACAGGGGCCCCTATATGGCTACACCTTC
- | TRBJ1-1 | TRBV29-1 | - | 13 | CSVDTLRTTEAFF | TGCAGCGTGGACACTCTTAGGACCACTGAAGCTTTCTTT
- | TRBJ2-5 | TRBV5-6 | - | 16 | CASSLAADVGEETQYF | TGTGCCAGCAGCTTGGCCGCGGACGTGGGAGAAGAGACCCAGTACTTC
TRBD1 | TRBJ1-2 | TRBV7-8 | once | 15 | CASSPGQGADYGYTF | TGTGCCAGCAGCCCGGGACAGGGGGCGGACTATGGCTACACCTTC
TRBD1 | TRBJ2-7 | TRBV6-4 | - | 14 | CAICRGTGPYEQYF | TGTGCCATCTGCAGGGGGACAGGGCCCTACGAGCAGTACTTC
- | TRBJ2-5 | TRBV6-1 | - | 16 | CASREGPVVGRETQYF | TGTGCCAGCAGGGAAGGCCCCGTTGTAGGGAGAGAGACCCAGTACTTC
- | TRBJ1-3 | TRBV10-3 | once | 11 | CATTAGNTIYF | TGTGCCACAACGGCTGGAAACACCATATATTTT
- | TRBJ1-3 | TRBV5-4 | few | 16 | CASKSQGAVSGNTIYF | TGTGCCAGCAAGTCTCAGGGTGCCGTCTCTGGAAACACCATATATTTT
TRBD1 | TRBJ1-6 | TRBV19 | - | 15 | CASSTYGQGDSPLHF | TGTGCCAGTAGTACGTACGGACAGGGAGATTCACCCCTCCACTTT
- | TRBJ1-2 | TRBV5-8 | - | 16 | CASSLGARGFNYGYTF | TGTGCCAGCAGCTTGGGTGCCAGGGGCTTTAACTATGGCTACACCTTC
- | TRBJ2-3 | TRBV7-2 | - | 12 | CASSLERRTQYF | TGTGCCAGCAGCTTAGAGCGGCGTACGCAGTATTTT
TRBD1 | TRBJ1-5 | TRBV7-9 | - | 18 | CASSLGTGGGGSNQPQHF | TGTGCCAGCAGCTTAGGGACAGGGGGCGGAGGAAGCAATCAGCCCCAGCATTTT
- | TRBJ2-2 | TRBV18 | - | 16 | CASSPLKGSNTGELFF | TGTGCCAGCTCACCCCTGAAGGGGTCGAACACCGGGGAGCTGTTTTTT
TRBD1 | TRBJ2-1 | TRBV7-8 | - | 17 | CASSLNSGGRSYNEQFF | TGTGCCAGCAGCCTAAACTCAGGGGGCCGATCCTACAATGAGCAGTTCTTC
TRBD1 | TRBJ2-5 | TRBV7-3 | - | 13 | CASSRTGQETQYF | TGTGCCAGCAGCCGGACAGGGCAAGAGACCCAGTACTTC
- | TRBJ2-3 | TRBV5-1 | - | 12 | CASSFDRDTQYF | TGCGCCAGCAGCTTCGACAGAGATACGCAGTATTTT
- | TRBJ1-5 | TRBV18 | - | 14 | CASSARVANQPQHF | TGTGCCAGCTCGGCCCGGGTCGCAAATCAGCCCCAGCATTTT
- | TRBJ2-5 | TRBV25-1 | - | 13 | CASSGAGRETQYF | TGTGCCAGCAGTGGCGCTGGGAGAGAGACCCAGTACTTC
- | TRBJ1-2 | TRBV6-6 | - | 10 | CASSSYGYTF | TGTGCCAGCAGCAGCTATGGCTACACCTTC
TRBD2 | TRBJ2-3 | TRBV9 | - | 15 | CASSALAGGTDTQYF | TGTGCCAGCAGCGCCCTAGCGGGGGGCACAGATACGCAGTATTTT
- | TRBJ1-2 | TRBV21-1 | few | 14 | CASSLWDRGHGYTF | TGTGCCAGCAGCCTCTGGGACAGGGGGCATGGCTACACCTTC
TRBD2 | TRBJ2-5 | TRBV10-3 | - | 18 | CAISEPDPLAALRETQYF | TGTGCCATCAGTGAGCCGGACCCACTAGCGGCCCTCAGGGAGACCCAGTACTTC
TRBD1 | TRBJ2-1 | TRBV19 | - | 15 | CASNSGTDLRNEQFF | TGTGCCAGTAACTCCGGGACAGATTTGCGGAATGAGCAGTTCTTC
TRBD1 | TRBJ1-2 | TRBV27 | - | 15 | CASSLYQGASYGYTF | TGTGCCAGCAGTTTATATCAGGGGGCAAGCTATGGCTACACCTTC
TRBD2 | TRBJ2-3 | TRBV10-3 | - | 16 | CAIRRTSGGSTDTQYF | TGTGCCATCAGGCGGACTAGCGGGGGATCCACAGATACGCAGTATTTT
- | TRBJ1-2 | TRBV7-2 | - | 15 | CASSARPGAKYGYTF | TGTGCCAGCAGCGCCCGACCAGGGGCTAAATATGGCTACACCTTC
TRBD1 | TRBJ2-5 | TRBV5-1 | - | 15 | CASNLGQGNTWGQYF | TGCGCCAGCAATTTGGGACAGGGGAATACTTGGGGCCAGTACTTC
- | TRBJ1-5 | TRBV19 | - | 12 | CASSSFNQPQHF | TGTGCCAGTAGTTCTTTTAATCAGCCCCAGCATTTT
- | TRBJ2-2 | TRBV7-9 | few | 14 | CASSPFSGTGELFF | TGTGCCAGCAGCCCTTTCTCGGGAACCGGGGAGCTGTTTTTT
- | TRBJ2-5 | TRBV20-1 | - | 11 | CSARLWETQYF | TGCAGTGCTAGACTATGGGAGACCCAGTACTTC
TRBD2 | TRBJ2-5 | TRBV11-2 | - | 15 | CASSQPLAGVETQYF | TGTGCCAGCAGCCAACCTCTAGCGGGGGTAGAGACCCAGTACTTC
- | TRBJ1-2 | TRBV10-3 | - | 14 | CAISSWDGGYGYTF | TGTGCCATCAGTTCCTGGGACGGGGGCTATGGCTACACCTTC